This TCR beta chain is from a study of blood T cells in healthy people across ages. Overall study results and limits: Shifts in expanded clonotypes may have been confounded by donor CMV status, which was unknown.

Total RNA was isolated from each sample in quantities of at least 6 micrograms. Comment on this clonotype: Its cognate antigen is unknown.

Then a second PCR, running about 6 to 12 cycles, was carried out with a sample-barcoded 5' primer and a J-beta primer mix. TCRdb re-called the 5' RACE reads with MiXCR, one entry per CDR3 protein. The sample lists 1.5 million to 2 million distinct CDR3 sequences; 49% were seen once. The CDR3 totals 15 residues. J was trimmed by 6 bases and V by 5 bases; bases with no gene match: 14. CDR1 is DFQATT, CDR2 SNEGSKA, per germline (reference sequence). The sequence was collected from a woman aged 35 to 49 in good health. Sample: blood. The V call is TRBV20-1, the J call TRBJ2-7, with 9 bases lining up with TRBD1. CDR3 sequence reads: CSAHSTGTGFSEQYF. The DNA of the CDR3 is TGCAGTGCTCATTCAACCGGGACAGGGTTTTCCGAGCAGTACTTC.